This T cell receptor beta chain was obtained from a study of T-cell reconstitution after alpha-beta-depleted transplantation in children. Using unique molecular identifiers, the investigators prepared the TCRbeta library. Each CDR3 protein is one row after TCRdb ran MiXCR on the PCR reads. This table has around 250,000 distinct CDR3 sequences, 9.5% to 10% appearing once. Sequenced material: PBMCs from the stem cell graft donor, taken from the stem cell graft. This sequence was found in a human donor who donated a stem cell graft to a child with SCID.

In DNA form, the CDR3 reads TGTGCCAGCAGCCTGACGGGAGTCGGGACCCAGTACTTC. It translates to CASSLTGVGTQYF. This chain joins TRBV5-6 and TRBJ2-5, with a possible D match to TRBD2 (6 bases). The CDR3 length is 13 residues. The V gene lost 4 bases and the J gene lost 7 bases, with 14 bases spanning the gap. Per the germline V gene, CDR1 is SGHDT and CDR2 is YYEEEE.